This T cell receptor (beta chain) appears in the sequencing data of a study of cytomegalovirus exposure and HLA in healthy donors. The sample holds a few counts of this clone. Per the germline V gene, CDR1 is MNHEY and CDR2 is SMNVEV (reference sequence). This CDR3 contains 14 residues. Trimming stripped 5 bases from V and 5 bases from J, with 15 bases between. It was with 60 Vbeta and 13 Jbeta primers that the PCR ran. Sequencing was performed with immunoSEQ multiplex PCR; in TCRdb, only in-frame clones are kept and a portion is missing. The sample records over 150,000 clones, around 67% being singletons.

The clonotype originates from a woman aged 18-29 years in good health and CMV-seropositive. This chain connects TRBV27 to TRBJ1-1, with D perhaps TRBD1 (5 bases). Material: PBMCs. This CDR3 is CASSLGGVSTEAFF. The CDR3 DNA reads TGTGCCAGCAGTCTAGGAGGGGTTAGTACTGAAGCTTTCTTT.